The 23 T cell receptor beta chains presented below share a single source sample, sequenced in a study of blood T cell repertoires in COVID-19 (dated by TCRdb to the early 2020s). Library prep was done by the immunoSEQ multiplex PCR assay. TCRdb's version of the immuneACCESS table is confined to in-frame rearrangements and falls short of the full clone set. An unresolved V gene accounts for under half of the shortfall where checked; the remainder is of unknown origin. In all, the sample holds just over 650,000 clones, and 85% to 90% of those were seen once. The ten top clones hold more than 0.25% of the sample. Material: peripheral blood. The receptors stem from a woman aged 18 to 35 with acute or convalescent COVID-19.

This CDR3 reads CAISDEKDRNYGYTF. CDR3 coding DNA: TGTGCCATCAGTGACGAAAAGGACAGAAACTATGGCTACACCTTC. The chain carries TRBV10-3 and TRBJ1-2; D perhaps matches TRBD1 (6 bases). V was trimmed by 3 bases and J by 2 bases, leaving 13 bases between them. Germline values: CDR1 ENHRY, CDR2 SYGVKD. The CDR3 extends over 15 amino acids.

This clone was observed once. The V and J genes are TRBV6-1 and TRBJ2-7; the D gene is possibly TRBD1 (6 bases). The germline V gene encodes CDR1 MNHNS and CDR2 SASEGT. The CDR3 has 12 amino acids. V shed 2 bases and J shed 10 bases, with 12 bases lying between them. CDR3 protein: CASSEITGYQYF. The CDR3 DNA follows: TGTGCCAGCAGTGAAATCACAGGGTACCAGTACTTC.

The genes are TRBV6-5 and TRBJ1-5; D not resolved. The germline V gene encodes CDR1 MNHEY and CDR2 SVGAGI. The CDR3 is made up of 12 amino acids. Trimming removed 7 bases at V and 5 bases at J, with 9 bases between. The CDR3 protein is CASTDSYQPQHF. The CDR3 region has the DNA TGTGCCAGCACCGACTCCTATCAGCCCCAGCATTTT.

The CDR3 sequence: CASSYSGGGNYGYTF. The CDR3 coding sequence is TGTGCCAGCAGTTACTCAGGGGGCGGGAACTATGGCTACACCTTC. The J gene is TRBJ1-2, the V gene TRBV27; 8 nucleotides line up with TRBD1. This CDR3 is 15 amino acids long. Germline values: CDR1 MNHEY, CDR2 SMNVEV (reference sequence). V gave up 4 bases and J gave up 2 bases; unmatched junction bases: 6.

This chain uses TRBV28 with TRBJ1-1; perhaps TRBD1 as D (5 bases). The ends were cut back, 6 bases at V and 3 bases at J, with 11 bases in the middle. The CDR3 contains 13 residues. Per the germline V gene, CDR1 is MDHEN and CDR2 is SYDVKM. The CDR3 DNA is TGTGCCAGCAGGGAAACAGGTGACACTGAAGCTTTCTTT. Amino acids: CASRETGDTEAFF.

The V and J genes are TRBV19 and TRBJ2-7, with TRBD1 as a possible D gene (6 bases). Germline lookup yields CDR1 LNHDA and CDR2 SQIVND (reference sequence). The CDR3 has 14 residues. Trimming pared 3 bases from V and 0 bases from J, leaving 9 bases between. Written as DNA, the CDR3 is TGTGCCAGTAGTATTGACAGGAGCTCCTACGAGCAGTACTTC. This encodes CASSIDRSSYEQYF.

The chain links TRBV5-1 to TRBJ1-2; 7 bases map to TRBD1. Trimming at V came to 1 base and at J to 1 base, leaving 7 bases not matched to a gene. This CDR3 comprises 16 residues. Germline CDR1 is SGHRS and CDR2 is YFSETQ. CDR3 sequence reads: CASSLTGAGDNYGYTF. The CDR3 DNA sequence: TGCGCCAGCAGCTTGACAGGGGCCGGAGATAACTATGGCTACACCTTC.

The CDR3 here is CASSLVVSEQYF. In nucleotides, the CDR3 is TGTGCCAGCAGCTTAGTAGTGAGCGAGCAGTACTTC. The rearrangement links TRBV11-2 to TRBJ2-7; D not resolved. Per the germline V gene, CDR1 is SGHAT and CDR2 is FQNNGV. CDR3 length: 12 residues. The ends were cut back, 1 base at V and 6 bases at J, with 7 bases in the middle.

V is TRBV5-4 and J is TRBJ2-2; 7 positions agree with TRBD1. The CDR3 length is 17 residues. The germline gives CDR1 SGHNT, CDR2 YYREEE (reference sequence). J was trimmed by 4 bases and V by 4 bases; bases with no gene match: 13. CDR3 bases: TGTGCCAGCAGCCCGCGGACAGGCTTAACAATCACCGGGGAGCTGTTTTTT. Protein product: CASSPRTGLTITGELFF.

This chain connects TRBV27 to TRBJ1-4; TRBD1 is a possible D gene (5 bases). Germline lookup yields CDR1 MNHEY and CDR2 SMNVEV (reference sequence). Trimming left V 3 bases short and J 7 bases short, with 9 bases between. The CDR3 runs to 13 residues. The CDR3 DNA reads as TGTGCCAGCAGTTTCCAGGGTTTTGAAAAACTGTTTTTT. This sequence encodes CASSFQGFEKLFF.

The table lists this clone with a few counts. The chain is built from TRBV19 and TRBJ1-3; D uncertain. Germline values: CDR1 LNHDA, CDR2 SQIVND (reference sequence). The CDR3 is 15 amino acids. Trimming cost V 3 bases and J 0 bases, with 9 bases left between them. The CDR3 region is CASSIEANSGNTIYF. CDR3 DNA sequence: TGTGCCAGTAGTATTGAGGCTAACTCTGGAAACACCATATATTTT.

The chain combines TRBV5-4 with TRBJ1-1; 9 bases are shared with TRBD1. CDR3 length: 17 residues. From germline, CDR1 is SGHNT and CDR2 YYREEE (reference sequence). The V segment lost 4 bases and the J segment 0 bases; nucleotides outside the gene matches: 10. CDR3 sequence reads: CASSGAGTGSLNTEAFF. The CDR3 DNA follows: TGTGCCAGCAGCGGCGCCGGGACAGGGAGTTTGAACACTGAAGCTTTCTTT.

CDR3 loop: CASSYVRDRSTDTQYF. The CDR3 nucleotides read TGTGCCAGCAGTTACGTCAGGGACAGGAGCACAGATACGCAGTATTTT. The chain links TRBV6-6 to TRBJ2-3, with 8 bases that match TRBD1. The V gene end was trimmed by 2 bases and the J gene end by 0 bases; junction bases not matched to a gene: 4. The germline V gene has CDR1 MNHNY and CDR2 SVGAGI (reference sequence). The CDR3 runs to 16 residues.

This chain joins TRBV27 and TRBJ1-3; a weak D match, TRBD1 (5 bases). The V gene lost 5 bases and the J gene lost 0 bases, with 14 bases spanning the gap. Germline V gene lookup returns CDR1 MNHEY and CDR2 SMNVEV (reference sequence). There are 16 residues in the CDR3. Written as DNA, the CDR3 is TGTGCCAGCAGTCCAATCCCAGGGATCTCTGGAAACACCATATATTTT. Amino acid sequence: CASSPIPGISGNTIYF.

In DNA form, the CDR3 reads TGTGCCAGCAGCACGTGGCGCACAGATACGCAGTATTTT. It specifies CASSTWRTDTQYF. J is TRBJ2-3 and V is TRBV14, with D unclear. Looked up from germline, CDR1 is SGHDN and CDR2 is FVKESK. The length of the CDR3 is 13 residues. The germline V and J ends were trimmed by 5 bases and 1 base, with 7 bases remaining between them.

This chain joins TRBV19 and TRBJ1-5; TRBD1 might be the D (6 bases). Trimming cost V 5 bases and J 0 bases, with 8 bases left between them. CDR1 and CDR2 from the germline V gene are LNHDA and SQIVND (reference sequence). The CDR3 is 14 residues long. The CDR3 nucleotides are TGTGCCAGTAGTGGACAGAATAGCAATCAGCCCCAGCATTTT. It specifies CASSGQNSNQPQHF.

V gene TRBV5-6 combines with J gene TRBJ1-5; a possible D gene is TRBD1 (6 bases). This CDR3 comprises 15 residues. V was pared by 6 bases and J by 7 bases, with 20 bases between. Germline V gene lookup returns CDR1 SGHDT and CDR2 YYEEEE. The CDR3 spells CASTLYPSGEQPQHF. The CDR3 nucleotides read TGTGCCAGCACACTCTATCCTTCAGGGGAACAGCCCCAGCATTTT.

The rearrangement links TRBV29-1 to TRBJ2-1; no clear D. Germline CDR1 SQVTM, CDR2 ANQGSEA. The CDR3 spans 13 residues. The V end was cut by 3 bases, the J end by 6 bases, with 12 bases between. This CDR3 is CSVDSGWRNEQFF. The CDR3 nucleotides are TGCAGCGTTGACTCGGGTTGGCGCAATGAGCAGTTCTTC.

This chain connects TRBV5-5 to TRBJ2-2, with 7 nucleotides matching TRBD1. The CDR3 contains 16 residues. V gave up 4 bases and J gave up 13 bases; unmatched junction bases: 19. CDR1 and CDR2 (germline): SGHKS, YYEKEE (reference sequence). The chain's CDR3 is CASSPGRTGGPERLFF. In nucleotides, the CDR3 is TGTGCCAGCAGCCCGGGTCGGACAGGTGGGCCGGAGCGGCTGTTTTTT.

The rearrangement joins TRBV30 to TRBJ1-1; D is possibly TRBD1 (6 bases). This CDR3 is built from 17 residues. V gave up 0 bases and J gave up 0 bases, with 17 bases separating them. The germline gives CDR1 GTSNPN, CDR2 SVGIG (reference sequence). In nucleotides, the CDR3 is TGTGCCTGGAGTGTACACAGGACAGCCTCCATGAACACTGAAGCTTTCTTT. This encodes CAWSVHRTASMNTEAFF.

This chain joins TRBV3-1 (or the pseudogene TRBV3-2) and TRBJ2-1, with 11 bases matching TRBD1. V was clipped by 3 bases and J by 6 bases; unmatched bases: 7. The CDR3 runs to 16 residues. Germline loops: CDR1 LGHDT, CDR2 YNNKEL (reference sequence). CDR3 sequence reads: CASSQPGTGGGNEQFF. Written as DNA, the CDR3 is TGTGCCAGCAGCCAGCCTGGGACAGGGGGAGGCAATGAGCAGTTCTTC.

This clone appeared a single time. The chain carries TRBV6-4 and TRBJ1-5; 10 positions match TRBD1. With V trimmed by 6 bases and J by 6 bases, 8 bases remained unmatched. The CDR3 runs to 15 residues. CDR1 MRHNA and CDR2 SNTAGT come from the germline V gene. The CDR3 DNA reads TGTGCCAGCAGCCTGACAGGGGGCTTAAGTCAGCCCCAGCATTTT. The encoded protein is CASSLTGGLSQPQHF.

This chain joins TRBV7-9 and TRBJ2-7; 7 bases are a match to TRBD1. Germline-derived CDR1 and CDR2 are SEHNR and FQNEAQ (reference sequence). CDR3 length equals 14 residues. V was clipped by 5 bases and J by 4 bases; unmatched bases: 8. The CDR3 DNA reads TGTGCCAGCAGCCCGACAGGGAAGACGTACGAGCAGTACTTC. Translation gives CASSPTGKTYEQYF.